This T cell receptor beta chain comes out of a study of shared clonotypes between healthy human individuals. V trimming: 3 bases; J trimming: 5 bases; junction bases outside the gene matches: 4. The CDR3 is 14 residues long. Germline CDR1 is SGDLS and CDR2 is YYNGEE. Assay used: immunoSEQ multiplex PCR; TCRdb lists only in-frame clones, some missing. The sample contains 900,000 to 1,200,000 clones, 78% of which appear only once. J is TRBJ1-4 and V is TRBV9; TRBD1 matches 7 bases. The TCR comes from a man aged 18 to 30 in good health. Some clones in this sample may be carry-over from other donors' samples. The sequencing sample was made of memory CD4+ T cells from PBMCs. The subset here: CD45RA-negative fraction. The CDR3 region has the DNA TGTGCCAGCAGCGCCGGGACAGTCAATGAAAAACTGTTTTTT. It specifies CASSAGTVNEKLFF.